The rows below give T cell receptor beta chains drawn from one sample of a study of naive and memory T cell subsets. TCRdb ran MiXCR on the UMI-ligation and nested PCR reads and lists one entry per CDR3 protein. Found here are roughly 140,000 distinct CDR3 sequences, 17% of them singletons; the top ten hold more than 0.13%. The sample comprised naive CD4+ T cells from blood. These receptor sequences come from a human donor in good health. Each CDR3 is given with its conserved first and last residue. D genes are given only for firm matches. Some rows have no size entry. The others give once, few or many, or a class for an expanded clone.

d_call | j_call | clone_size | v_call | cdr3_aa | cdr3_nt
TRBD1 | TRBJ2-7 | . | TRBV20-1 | CSAPFRDRGPPYEQYF | TGCAGTGCCCCCTTTCGGGACAGGGGCCCACCCTACGAGCAGTACTTC
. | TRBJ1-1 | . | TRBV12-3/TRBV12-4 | CASSLGGPNTEAFF | TGTGCCAGCAGTTTAGGGGGTCCGAACACTGAAGCTTTCTTT
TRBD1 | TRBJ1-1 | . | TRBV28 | CASPGQGEGDTEAFF | TGTGCCAGTCCGGGACAGGGCGAGGGGGACACTGAAGCTTTCTTT
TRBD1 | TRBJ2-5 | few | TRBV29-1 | CSVRDSPGETQYF | TGCAGTGTCAGGGACAGCCCGGGGGAGACCCAGTACTTC
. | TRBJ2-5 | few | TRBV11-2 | CASSLDGGVKETQYF | TGTGCCAGCAGCTTAGATGGAGGGGTTAAGGAGACCCAGTACTTC
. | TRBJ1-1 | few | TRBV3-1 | CASRVTGPQNTEAFF | TGTGCCAGCAGGGTTACGGGACCGCAGAACACTGAAGCTTTCTTT
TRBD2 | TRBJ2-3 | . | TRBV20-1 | CSASASGAGDTQYF | TGCAGTGCTAGCGCTAGCGGGGCGGGGGATACGCAGTATTTT
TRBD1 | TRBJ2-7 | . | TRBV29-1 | CSVVRTGDRYEQYF | TGCAGCGTCGTCCGGACAGGGGATAGATACGAGCAGTACTTC
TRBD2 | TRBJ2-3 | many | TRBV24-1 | CATSDWTSGSTDTQYF | TGTGCCACCAGTGACTGGACTAGCGGTAGCACAGATACGCAGTATTTT
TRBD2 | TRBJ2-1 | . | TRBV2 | CASTLTLLAGGYNEQFF | TGTGCCAGCACCCTAACCCTTCTAGCGGGAGGGTACAATGAGCAGTTCTTC
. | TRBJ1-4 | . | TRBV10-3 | CAIRGGVGEKLFF | TGTGCCATCAGAGGGGGAGTAGGGGAAAAACTGTTTTTT
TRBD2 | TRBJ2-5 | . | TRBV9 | CASSVVTSGDVTQETQYF | TGTGCCAGCAGCGTAGTGACTAGCGGGGACGTGACCCAAGAGACCCAGTACTTC
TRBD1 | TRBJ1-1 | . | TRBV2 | CASSPGGTEAFF | TGTGCCAGCAGTCCAGGGGGGACTGAAGCTTTCTTT
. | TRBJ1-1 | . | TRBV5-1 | CASRFTGPHTEAFF | TGCGCCAGCAGATTTACAGGGCCACACACTGAAGCTTTCTTT
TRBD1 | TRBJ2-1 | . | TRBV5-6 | CASSTDRVGSYNEQFF | TGTGCCAGCAGCACGGACAGGGTCGGGTCCTACAATGAGCAGTTCTTC
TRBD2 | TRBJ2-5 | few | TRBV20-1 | CSARLAGQETQYF | TGCAGTGCTAGACTAGCGGGCCAAGAGACCCAGTACTTC
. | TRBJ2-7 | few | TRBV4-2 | CASSQERRVSYEQYF | TGTGCCAGCAGCCAAGAGCGGCGGGTCTCCTACGAGCAGTACTTC
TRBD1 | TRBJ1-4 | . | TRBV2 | CASRARGEGEKLFF | TGTGCCAGCAGAGCCAGGGGGGAAGGTGAAAAACTGTTTTTT
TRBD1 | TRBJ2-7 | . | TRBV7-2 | CASSVTGGLLGEQYF | TGTGCCAGCAGCGTCACAGGGGGTCTCCTCGGGGAGCAGTACTTC
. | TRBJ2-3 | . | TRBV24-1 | CATSDPQGRKTDTQYF | TGTGCCACCAGTGATCCACAGGGAAGAAAGACAGATACGCAGTATTTT
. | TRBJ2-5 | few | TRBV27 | CASTLSRRETQYF | TGTGCCAGCACCCTGTCTAGGAGGGAGACCCAGTACTTC
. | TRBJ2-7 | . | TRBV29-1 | CSVRREPYEQYF | TGCAGCGTGAGACGGGAGCCCTACGAGCAGTACTTC
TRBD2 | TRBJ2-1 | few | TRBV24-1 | CATSASETSGSRNEQFF | TGTGCCACCAGTGCCTCTGAGACTAGCGGGAGTAGGAATGAGCAGTTCTTC
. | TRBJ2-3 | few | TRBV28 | CASSFPLADTDTQYF | TGTGCCAGCAGTTTTCCCCTAGCCGACACAGATACGCAGTATTTT
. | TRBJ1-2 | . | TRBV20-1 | CSARDPPNYGYTF | TGCAGTGCTAGAGATCCCCCCAACTATGGCTACACCTTC
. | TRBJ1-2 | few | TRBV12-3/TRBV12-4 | CASSLPGSGKDWGYTF | TGTGCCAGCAGTTTACCGGGGAGCGGGAAAGATTGGGGCTACACCTTC
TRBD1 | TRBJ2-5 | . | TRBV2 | CASSGDRGRETQYF | TGTGCCAGCAGTGGGGACAGGGGGCGAGAGACCCAGTACTTC
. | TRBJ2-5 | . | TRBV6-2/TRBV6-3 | CASTADRGVMKTQYF | TGTGCCAGCACAGCCGACAGAGGGGTGATGAAGACCCAGTACTTC
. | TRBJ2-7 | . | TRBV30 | CAWRKGQGLSYEQYF | TGTGCCTGGAGAAAGGGGCAGGGCCTCTCCTACGAGCAGTACTTC
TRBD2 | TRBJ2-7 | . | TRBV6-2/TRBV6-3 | CASSQGGRDYEQYF | TGTGCCAGCAGTCAAGGCGGGAGAGACTACGAGCAGTACTTC
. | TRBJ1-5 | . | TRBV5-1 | CASSLDSLNQPQHF | TGCGCCAGCAGCTTAGACAGCCTCAATCAGCCCCAGCATTTT
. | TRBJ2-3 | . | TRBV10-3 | CAISESGRAADTQYF | TGTGCCATCAGTGAGTCGGGCCGAGCCGCAGATACGCAGTATTTT
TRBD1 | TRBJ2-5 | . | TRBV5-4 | CASSPNYRGGTQYF | TGTGCCAGCAGCCCGAACTACAGGGGTGGTACCCAGTACTTC
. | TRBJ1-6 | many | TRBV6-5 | CASSYVENAPLHF | TGTGCCAGCAGTTACGTGGAGAATGCACCCCTCCACTTT
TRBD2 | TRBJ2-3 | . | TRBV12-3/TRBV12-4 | CASSLREESTDTQYF | TGTGCCAGCAGTTTACGGGAGGAAAGCACAGATACGCAGTATTTT
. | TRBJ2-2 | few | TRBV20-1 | CSASSSVWGPGELFF | TGCAGTGCTAGTTCCTCCGTATGGGGCCCCGGGGAGCTGTTTTTT
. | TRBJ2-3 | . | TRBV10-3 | CAISERGLGPDTQYF | TGTGCCATCAGTGAGAGAGGCCTAGGACCAGATACGCAGTATTTT
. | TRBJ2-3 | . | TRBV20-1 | CSARDGRGPDTQYF | TGCAGTGCTAGGGACGGGAGGGGGCCAGATACGCAGTATTTT
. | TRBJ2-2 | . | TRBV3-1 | CASSVMGTNTGELFF | TGTGCCAGCAGCGTGATGGGGACGAACACCGGGGAGCTGTTTTTT
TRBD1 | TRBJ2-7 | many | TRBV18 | CASSPGTGGSYEQYF | TGTGCCAGCTCGCCCGGGACAGGGGGTTCCTACGAGCAGTACTTC
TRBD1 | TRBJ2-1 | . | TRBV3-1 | CASSLNRGQEQFF | TGTGCCAGCAGCCTAAACAGGGGGCAAGAGCAGTTCTTC
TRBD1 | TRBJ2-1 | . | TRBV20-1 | CSARGDSAYNEQFF | TGCAGTGCTAGAGGGGACAGTGCCTACAATGAGCAGTTCTTC
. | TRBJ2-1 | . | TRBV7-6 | CASSLPRNEQFF | TGTGCCAGCAGCTTACCACGTAATGAGCAGTTCTTC
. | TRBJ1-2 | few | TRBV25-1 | CASSRQGRDAGYTF | TGTGCCAGCAGTCGTCAAGGCAGGGACGCTGGCTACACCTTC
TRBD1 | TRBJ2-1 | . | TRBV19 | CASSKPGQGARDEQFF | TGTGCCAGTAGTAAACCGGGACAGGGGGCCCGGGATGAGCAGTTCTTC
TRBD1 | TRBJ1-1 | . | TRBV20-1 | CSARTHDRDGSTEAFF | TGCAGTGCTCGCACGCATGACAGGGACGGGTCCACTGAAGCTTTCTTT
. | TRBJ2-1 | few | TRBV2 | CASTRGSSYNEQFF | TGTGCCAGCACTCGAGGAAGCTCCTACAATGAGCAGTTCTTC
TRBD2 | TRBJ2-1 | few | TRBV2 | CASSGSGLAGEF | TGTGCCAGCAGTGGATCGGGACTAGCGGGAGAATTC
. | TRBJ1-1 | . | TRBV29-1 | CSGSDVGAFF | TGCAGCGGTTCCGACGTTGGAGCTTTCTTT
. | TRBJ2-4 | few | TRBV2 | CASGYRASKKNIQYF | TGTGCCAGCGGCTACAGGGCGTCGAAAAAAAACATTCAGTACTTC
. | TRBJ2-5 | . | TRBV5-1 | CASKYQGPETQYF | TGCGCCAGCAAGTATCAGGGCCCGGAGACCCAGTACTTC
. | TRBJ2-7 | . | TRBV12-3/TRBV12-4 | CASSSSQGSYEQYF | TGTGCCAGCAGTTCTAGTCAGGGCTCCTACGAGCAGTACTTC
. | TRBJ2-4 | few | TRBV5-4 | CASSFPGPNIQYF | TGTGCCAGCAGCTTCCCCGGGCCGAACATTCAGTACTTC
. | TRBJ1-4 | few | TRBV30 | CAWSVGSGPSDGVEEKLFF | TGTGCCTGGAGTGTCGGATCGGGTCCTTCCGATGGAGTAGAAGAAAAACTGTTTTTT
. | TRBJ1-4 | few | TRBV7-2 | CASSLADHDEKLFF | TGTGCCAGCAGCTTAGCCGACCATGATGAAAAACTGTTTTTT
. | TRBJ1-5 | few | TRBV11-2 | CASARPNQPQHF | TGTGCCAGCGCCCGGCCCAATCAGCCCCAGCATTTT
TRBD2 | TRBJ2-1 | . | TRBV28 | CASSLPLGFRGGRVNEQFF | TGTGCCAGCAGTTTACCACTCGGTTTTCGCGGCGGGAGGGTCAATGAGCAGTTCTTC